These 8 T cell receptor beta chains share one sample of origin, sequenced in a study of T cell changes during pregnancy in multiple sclerosis. TCRdb's table, derived via immunoSEQ multiplex PCR, lists solely in-frame clones and lacks some. This repertoire shows fewer than 40,000 clones, around 90% found once; its top ten account for about 0.34%. Sample: CD4+ T cells from peripheral blood mononuclear cells, taken after pregnancy. These receptors were obtained from a female donor in good health, enrolled as a control in a pregnancy study.

V and J are TRBV28 and TRBJ1-5; D gene uncertain. In germline, CDR1 is MDHEN, CDR2 SYDVKM. Deletions cut 3 bases from V and 1 base from J, with 10 bases between. The CDR3 extends over 15 amino acids. The CDR3 spells CASSFAGLSNQPQHF. The CDR3 DNA is TGTGCCAGCAGTTTTGCGGGGTTGAGCAATCAGCCCCAGCATTTT.

This clone appeared once. The J gene is TRBJ2-7, the V gene TRBV25-1; 9 nucleotides match TRBD2. CDR3 size: 12 residues. V was pared by 6 bases and J by 7 bases, with 4 bases of the junction left unmatched. CDR1 is MGHDK and CDR2 is SYGVNS in the germline V gene. The CDR3 DNA follows: TGTGCCAGCAGAGGGACTAGCTTGGAGCAGTACTTC. This encodes CASRGTSLEQYF.

The V call is TRBV7-9, the J call TRBJ1-4; D unresolved. The CDR3 sequence is 12 residues long. Germline values: CDR1 SEHNR, CDR2 FQNEAQ (reference sequence). V lost 6 bases and J lost 13, with 15 bases in between. CDR3 DNA sequence: TGTGCCAGCAGTTACCTGTCCGGGTCACTGTTTTTT. Translating it yields CASSYLSGSLFF.

This rearrangement joins TRBV6-5 to TRBJ2-7, with D possibly matching TRBD2 (5 bases). The CDR3 runs to 15 residues. Germline V gene sequence: CDR1 MNHEY, CDR2 SVGAGI. Trimming removed 0 bases at V and 0 bases at J, with 9 bases between. The CDR3 region has the DNA TGTGCCAGCAGTTACTCTCTGGCGGGCTCCTACGAGCAGTACTTC. Translating gives CASSYSLAGSYEQYF.

This chain connects TRBV5-1 to TRBJ2-1, with 9 bases matching TRBD2. The germline gives CDR1 SGHRS, CDR2 YFSETQ. V lost 6 bases to trimming and J lost 2 bases; unmatched junction nucleotides: 6. The CDR3 is made up of 15 amino acids. This CDR3 reads CASTPIAGAYNEQFF. The DNA of the CDR3 is TGCGCCAGCACCCCCATAGCGGGAGCCTACAATGAGCAGTTCTTC.

The genes are TRBV30 and TRBJ1-6, with D possibly being TRBD1 (5 bases). Trimming shortened V by 2 bases and J by 7 bases, and 15 bases separated the two germline ends. In germline, CDR1 is GTSNPN, CDR2 SVGIG (reference sequence). The CDR3 has 15 amino acids. CDR3 sequence reads: CAWSPPGPGNSPLHF. The CDR3 DNA follows: TGTGCCTGGAGTCCACCGGGCCCAGGGAATTCACCCCTCCACTTT.

The chain recombines TRBV30 with TRBJ2-2; D might be TRBD1 (5 bases). V was trimmed by 3 bases and J by 4 bases, leaving 15 bases between them. Germline assignment: CDR1 GTSNPN and CDR2 SVGIG (reference sequence). The CDR3 loop spans 15 amino acids. The CDR3: CAWSLGQGITGELFF. The CDR3 DNA sequence: TGTGCCTGGAGCCTCGGGCAGGGAATCACCGGGGAGCTGTTTTTT.

This rearrangement joins TRBV5-4 to TRBJ2-3, with 10 bases that match TRBD1. CDR1 is SGHNT and CDR2 is YYREEE in the germline V gene (reference sequence). Trimming removed 4 bases from V and 1 base from J; junction bases left unmatched: 3. The CDR3 runs 15 residues. The CDR3 is CASSKTGGGTDTQYF. The CDR3 DNA reads TGTGCCAGCAGCAAGACAGGGGGCGGCACAGATACGCAGTATTTT. Combining the CDR3 with reference TRBV5-4 and TRBJ2-3 gives the whole variable domain ETGVTQSPTHLIKTRGQQVTLRCSSQSGHNTVSWYQQALGQGPQFIFQYYREEENGRGNFPPRFSGLQFPNYSSELNVNALELDDSALYLCASSKTGGGTDTQYFGPGTRLTVL.